The sequence of this T cell receptor (beta chain) was determined in a study of T cells in Graves' hyperthyroidism and ophthalmopathy. Study-level findings and limits: Most thyroid clonotypes with frequency above 0.001 were detected in blood. Stable hyperthyroidism was separated from ophthalmopathy by a model based on 13 V-J features.

The CDR3 contains 17 residues. In germline, CDR1 is SNHLY, CDR2 FYNNEI. V dropped 6 bases and J dropped 1 base, with 18 bases sitting between them. Turning to this clonotype: Its target is unknown.

Amplification targeted TCR beta CDR3 regions from RNA transcripts. First-round RT-PCR targeting the TCR CDR3 was performed with the HTBI primer set. One entry per CDR3 protein, called by TCRdb with MiXCR from the multiplex PCR reads. The data hold approximately 870,000 distinct CDR3 sequences, with 35% to 40% observed a single time. Absence of ophthalmopathy progression within 18 months defined stable Graves' hyperthyroidism. Clinical symptoms, serum thyroxine, TRAb, thyroid ultrasound and orbital computed tomography informed diagnoses. V gene TRBV2 combines with J gene TRBJ2-2, with a tentative D call TRBD2 (5 bases). This clonotype originated in a man aged 18-30 years with Graves' hyperthyroidism. The sample comprised blood. The CDR3 DNA reads as TGTGCCAGCAGCCGGGCCGTCGACTACCGGAACACCGGGGAGCTGTTTTTT. Translation gives CASSRAVDYRNTGELFF.